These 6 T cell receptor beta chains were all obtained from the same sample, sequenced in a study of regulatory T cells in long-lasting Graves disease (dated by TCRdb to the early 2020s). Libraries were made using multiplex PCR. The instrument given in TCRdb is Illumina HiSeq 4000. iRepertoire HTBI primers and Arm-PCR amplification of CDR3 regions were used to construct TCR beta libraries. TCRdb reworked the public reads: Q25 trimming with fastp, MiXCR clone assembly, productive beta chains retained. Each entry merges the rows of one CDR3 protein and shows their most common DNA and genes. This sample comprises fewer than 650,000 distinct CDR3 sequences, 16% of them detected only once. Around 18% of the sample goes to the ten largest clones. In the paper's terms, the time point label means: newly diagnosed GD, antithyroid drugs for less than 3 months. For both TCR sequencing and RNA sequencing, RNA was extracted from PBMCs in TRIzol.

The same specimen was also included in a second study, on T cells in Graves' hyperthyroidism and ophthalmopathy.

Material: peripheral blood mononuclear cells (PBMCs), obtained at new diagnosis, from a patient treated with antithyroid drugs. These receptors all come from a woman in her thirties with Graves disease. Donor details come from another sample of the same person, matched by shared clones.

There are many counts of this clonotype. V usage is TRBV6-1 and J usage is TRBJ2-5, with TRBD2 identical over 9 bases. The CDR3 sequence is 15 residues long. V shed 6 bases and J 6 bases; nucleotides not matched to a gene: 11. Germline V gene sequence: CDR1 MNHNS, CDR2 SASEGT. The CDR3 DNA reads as TGTGCCAGCAGCATAACCTGGACTAGCGTGAAGACCCAGTACTTC. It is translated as CASSITWTSVKTQYF.

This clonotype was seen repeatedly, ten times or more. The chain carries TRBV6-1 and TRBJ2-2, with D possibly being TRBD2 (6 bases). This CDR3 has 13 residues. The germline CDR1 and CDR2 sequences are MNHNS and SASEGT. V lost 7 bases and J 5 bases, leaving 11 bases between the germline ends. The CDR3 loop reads CASTAGWTGELFF. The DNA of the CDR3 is TGTGCCAGCACCGCGGGGTGGACCGGGGAGCTGTTTTTT.

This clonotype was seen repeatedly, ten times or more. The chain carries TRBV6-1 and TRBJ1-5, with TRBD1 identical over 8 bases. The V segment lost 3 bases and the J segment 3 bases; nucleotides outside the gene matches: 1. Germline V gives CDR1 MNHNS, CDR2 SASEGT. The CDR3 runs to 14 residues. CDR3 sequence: CASSETGVNQPQHF. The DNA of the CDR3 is TGTGCCAGCAGTGAGACAGGGGTCAATCAGCCCCAGCATTTT.

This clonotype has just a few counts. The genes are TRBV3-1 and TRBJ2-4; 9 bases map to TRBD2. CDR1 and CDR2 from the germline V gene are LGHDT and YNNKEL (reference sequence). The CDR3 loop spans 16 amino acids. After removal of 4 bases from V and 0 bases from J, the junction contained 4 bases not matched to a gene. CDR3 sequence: CASSPSGILAKNIQYF. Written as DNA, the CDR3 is TGTGCCAGCAGCCCTAGCGGGATTCTAGCCAAAAACATTCAGTACTTC.

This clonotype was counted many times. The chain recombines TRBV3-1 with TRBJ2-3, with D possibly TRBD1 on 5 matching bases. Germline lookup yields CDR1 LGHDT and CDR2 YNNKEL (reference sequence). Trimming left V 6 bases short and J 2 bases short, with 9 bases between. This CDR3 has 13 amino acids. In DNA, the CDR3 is TGTGCCAGCAGGGGGCACTTCACAGATACGCAGTATTTT. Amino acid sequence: CASRGHFTDTQYF.

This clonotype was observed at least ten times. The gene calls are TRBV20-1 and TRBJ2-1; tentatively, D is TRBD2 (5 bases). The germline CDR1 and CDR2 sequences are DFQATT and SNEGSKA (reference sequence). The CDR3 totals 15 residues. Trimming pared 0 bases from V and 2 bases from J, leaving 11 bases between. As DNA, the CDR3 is TGCAGTGCTAGAGATGAGGGCAGAGCCTACAATGAGCAGTTCTTC. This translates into CSARDEGRAYNEQFF.